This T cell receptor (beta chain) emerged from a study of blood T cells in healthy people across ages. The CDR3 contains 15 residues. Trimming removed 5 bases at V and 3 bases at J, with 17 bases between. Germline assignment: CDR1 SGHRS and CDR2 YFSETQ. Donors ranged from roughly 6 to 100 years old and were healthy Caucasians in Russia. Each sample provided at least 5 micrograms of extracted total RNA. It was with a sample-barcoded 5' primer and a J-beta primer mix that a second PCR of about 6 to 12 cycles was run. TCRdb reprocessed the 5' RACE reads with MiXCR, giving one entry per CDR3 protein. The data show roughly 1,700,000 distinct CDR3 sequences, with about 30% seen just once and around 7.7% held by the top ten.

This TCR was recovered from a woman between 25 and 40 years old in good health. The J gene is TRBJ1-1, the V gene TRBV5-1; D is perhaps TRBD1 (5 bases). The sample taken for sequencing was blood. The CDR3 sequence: CASRPRNLGDTEAFF. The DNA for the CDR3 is TGCGCCAGCAGACCAAGGAACCTGGGGGACACTGAAGCTTTCTTT.